This TCR beta chain was found in a study of control samples from healthy donors and cancer patients. Generated by immunoSEQ multiplex PCR, the TCRdb table keeps only in-frame clones and is missing some. Of 70,000 to 100,000 clones listed, roughly 90% are singletons. The clonotype was recovered from a woman in her sixties or seventies with head and neck cancer. Sequencing was done on a sample of PBMCs.

The CDR3 DNA reads TGTGCCAGTAGTCTAACAGGAGGCAATCAGCCCCAGCATTTT. It translates to CASSLTGGNQPQHF. The chain carries TRBV19 and TRBJ1-5; the D gene is possibly TRBD1 (5 bases). This CDR3 contains 14 residues. CDR1 is LNHDA and CDR2 is SQIVND in the germline V gene (reference sequence). With 5 bases removed from V and 2 bases from J, the gap between germline ends came to 10 bases.